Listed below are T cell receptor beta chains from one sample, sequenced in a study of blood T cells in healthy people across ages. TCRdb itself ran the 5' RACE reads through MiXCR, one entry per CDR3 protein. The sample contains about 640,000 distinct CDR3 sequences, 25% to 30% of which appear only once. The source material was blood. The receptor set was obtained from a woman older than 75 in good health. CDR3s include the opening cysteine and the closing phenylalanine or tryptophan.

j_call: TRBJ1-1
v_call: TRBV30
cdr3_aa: CAWIGTGSTEAFF

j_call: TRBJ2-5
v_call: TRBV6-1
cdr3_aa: CASSGPETQYF

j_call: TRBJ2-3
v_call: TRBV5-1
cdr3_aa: CASSLGASGATDTQYF

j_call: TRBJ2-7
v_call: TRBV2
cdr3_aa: CWERGGHHSHEQYF

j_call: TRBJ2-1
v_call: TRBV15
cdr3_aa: CATSRDTPGGAYNEQFF

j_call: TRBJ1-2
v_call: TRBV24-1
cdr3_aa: CATSDLPGGYTF

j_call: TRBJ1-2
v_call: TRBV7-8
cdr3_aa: CASSLRRGTYGYTF

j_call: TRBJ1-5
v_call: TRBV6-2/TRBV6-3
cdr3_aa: CASSSIMSGYGNQPRHF

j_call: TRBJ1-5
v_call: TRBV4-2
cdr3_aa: CASSQTGTGGYSNQPQHF

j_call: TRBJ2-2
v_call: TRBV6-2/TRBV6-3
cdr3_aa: CASKTSENTGELFF

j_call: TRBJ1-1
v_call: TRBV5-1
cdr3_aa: CASSLAEGGTEAFF

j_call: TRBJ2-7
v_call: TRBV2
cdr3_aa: CASTQRGETGGEQYF

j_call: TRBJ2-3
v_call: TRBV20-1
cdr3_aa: CSAQLAGGQVDTQYF

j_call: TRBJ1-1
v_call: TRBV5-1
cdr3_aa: CARKGRLNTEAFF

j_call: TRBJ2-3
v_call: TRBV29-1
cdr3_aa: CSLTKPGGTDTQYF

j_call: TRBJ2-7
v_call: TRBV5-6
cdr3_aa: CASSPPGLGTTYEQYF

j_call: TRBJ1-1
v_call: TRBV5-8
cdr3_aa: CASTQGQLMNTEAFF

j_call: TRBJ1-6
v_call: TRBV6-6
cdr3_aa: CASSYDGGLPLHF

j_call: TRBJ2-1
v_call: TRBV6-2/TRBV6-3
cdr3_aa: CASSYSNKGGVVYNEQFF

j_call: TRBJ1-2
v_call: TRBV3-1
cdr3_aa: CARRPVTRGGWNYGYTF

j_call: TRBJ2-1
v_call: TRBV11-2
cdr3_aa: CASSLDLAGGPDEQFF

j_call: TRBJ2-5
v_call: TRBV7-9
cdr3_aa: CASSLVGGSEETQYF

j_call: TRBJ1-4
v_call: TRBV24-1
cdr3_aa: CATSETGVSEKLFF

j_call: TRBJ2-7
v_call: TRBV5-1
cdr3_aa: CASSLGAASYEQYF

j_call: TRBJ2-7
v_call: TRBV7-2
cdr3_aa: CASSLWISYEQYF